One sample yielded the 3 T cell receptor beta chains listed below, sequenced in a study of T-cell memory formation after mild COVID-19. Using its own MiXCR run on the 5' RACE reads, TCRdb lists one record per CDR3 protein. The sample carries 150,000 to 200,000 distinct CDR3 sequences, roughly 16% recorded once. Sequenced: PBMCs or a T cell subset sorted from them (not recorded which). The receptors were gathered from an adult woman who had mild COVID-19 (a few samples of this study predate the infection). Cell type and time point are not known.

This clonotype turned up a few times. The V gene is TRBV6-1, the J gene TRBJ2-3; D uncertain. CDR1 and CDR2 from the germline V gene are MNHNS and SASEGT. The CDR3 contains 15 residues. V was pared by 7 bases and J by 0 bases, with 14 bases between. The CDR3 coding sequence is TGTGCCAGCACCAAGGAGAGATTTAGCACAGATACGCAGTATTTT. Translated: CASTKERFSTDTQYF.

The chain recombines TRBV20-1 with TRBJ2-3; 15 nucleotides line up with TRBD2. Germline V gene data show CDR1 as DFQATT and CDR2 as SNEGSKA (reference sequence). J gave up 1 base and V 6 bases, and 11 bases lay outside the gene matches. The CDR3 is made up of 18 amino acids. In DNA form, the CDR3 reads TGCAGTGCGCGGGGACTAGCGGGGGGCGTTTGGGGCACAGATACGCAGTATTTT. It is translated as CSARGLAGGVWGTDTQYF.

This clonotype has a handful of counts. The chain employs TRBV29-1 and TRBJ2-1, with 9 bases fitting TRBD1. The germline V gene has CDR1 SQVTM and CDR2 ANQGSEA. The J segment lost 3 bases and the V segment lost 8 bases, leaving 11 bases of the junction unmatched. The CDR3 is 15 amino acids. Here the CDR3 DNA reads TGCAGCATAAAGGCCAGACAGGGGGGCTACAATGAGCAGTTCTTC. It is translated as CSIKARQGGYNEQFF.